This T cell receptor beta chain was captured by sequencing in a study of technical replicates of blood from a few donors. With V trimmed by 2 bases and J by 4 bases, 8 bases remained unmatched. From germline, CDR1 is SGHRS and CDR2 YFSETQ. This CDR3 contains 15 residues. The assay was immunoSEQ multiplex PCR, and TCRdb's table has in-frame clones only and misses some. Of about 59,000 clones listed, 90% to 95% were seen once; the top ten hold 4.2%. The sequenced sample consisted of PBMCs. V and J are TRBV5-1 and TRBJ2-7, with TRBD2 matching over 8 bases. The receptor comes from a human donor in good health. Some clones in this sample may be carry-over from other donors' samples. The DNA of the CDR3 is TGCGCCAGCAGCTTCCCCGGGACTAGAAGTTACGAGCAGTACTTC. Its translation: CASSFPGTRSYEQYF.